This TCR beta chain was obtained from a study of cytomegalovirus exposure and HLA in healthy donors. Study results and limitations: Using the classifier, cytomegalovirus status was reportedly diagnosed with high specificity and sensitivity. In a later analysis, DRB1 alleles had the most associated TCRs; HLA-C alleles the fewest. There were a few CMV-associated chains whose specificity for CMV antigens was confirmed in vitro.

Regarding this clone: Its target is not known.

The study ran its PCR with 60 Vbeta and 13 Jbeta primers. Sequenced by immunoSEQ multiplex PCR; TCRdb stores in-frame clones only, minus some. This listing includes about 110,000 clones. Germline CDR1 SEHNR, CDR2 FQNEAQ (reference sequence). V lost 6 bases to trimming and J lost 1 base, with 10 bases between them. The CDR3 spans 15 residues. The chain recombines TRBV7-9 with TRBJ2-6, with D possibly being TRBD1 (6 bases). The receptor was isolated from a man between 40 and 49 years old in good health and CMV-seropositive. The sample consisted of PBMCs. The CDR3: CASSHTGSGANVLTF. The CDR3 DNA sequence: TGTGCCAGCAGTCACACAGGGTCTGGGGCCAACGTCCTGACTTTC. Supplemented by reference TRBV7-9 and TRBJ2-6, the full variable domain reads DTGVSQNPRHKITKRGQNVTFRCDPISEHNRLYWYRQTLGQGPEFLTYFQNEAQLEKSRLLSDRFSAERPKGSFSTLEIQRTEQGDSAMYLCASSHTGSGANVLTFGAGSRLTVL.